This T cell receptor beta chain was obtained from a study of cytomegalovirus exposure and HLA in healthy donors (dated by TCRdb to about 2017). About the full investigation: An earlier analysis of around 600 of the donors reported roughly 300 Gb of sequence data and some 120 million unique TCR beta sequences from 190 million or so T cells. Of the roughly 400 genotyped donors, 65% to 90% fell in the genetic ancestry cluster associated with self-reported Caucasian donors. Rather than using new phenotypic data, the later analysis identified candidate immune exposures from TCR beta sequences and from how often those sequences occurred across donors. Along with the 666-subject first cohort, a separate validation cohort of roughly 110 different subjects was used. In an earlier analysis of 587 of the donors, high-throughput TCR beta sequencing was used to judge whether each TCR beta V gene segment behaved as functional or pseudogenic. The study aimed to test whether cataloging public T cell receptors could reveal signatures of past pathogen exposure. To predict cytomegalovirus infection status, the study combined high-throughput TCR immunosequencing, statistical association of individual TCRs with disease status, and machine learning. An early release covering roughly 600 HLA-typed donors comprised approximately 300 gigabases of sequencing data and tens of millions of unique TCR sequences. Genome-wide SNP genotypes for about 55% of the 666 donors were used in a later genetic analysis, which treated that subset as a discovery cohort. A later analysis re-analyzed previously published TCR beta repertoires from 650 to 800 donors and added high-resolution HLA genotyping to study TCR occurrence patterns. Every repertoire in the discovery cohort had been generated on one and the same sequencing platform. Donor age, sex, ethnicity and CMV serostatus were collected together with the repertoire data. Four or five DR-DQ haplotypes were treated as single units for association and clustering because of strong linkage in the cohort. The study used immunosequencing to profile the T cell repertoires of 666 subjects and linked those repertoires to cytomegalovirus serostatus. Typing coverage varied by locus: roughly 629-640 donors for A, B, C, DRB1 and DQB1; approximately 500 for DQA1; around 570 for DPA1; more than 450 for DPB1. Class I and class II HLA loci were covered by the typing at four-digit resolution. Among over 350 genotyped donors of the cohort, an average of roughly 240,000 unique TCR beta nucleotide sequences were sequenced per donor, roughly 20% of them non-productive.

Germline trimming: 1 base from V, 5 bases from J; junction bases outside gene matches: 2. Spanning cysteine to phenylalanine, the CDR3 consists of 14 amino acids. The kept DNA is CDR3 alone, 42 bases in frame from the first base. CDR1 and CDR2 are read off the germline V gene (reference sequence) as SEHNR and FQNEAQ. The library was obtained by the immunoSEQ multiplex PCR assay. For the multiplex PCR, a mixture combining 60 forward primers for TCR Vbeta segments and 13 reverse primers for TCR Jbeta segments was used. The CDR3 region of rearranged TCR beta genes was amplified from genomic DNA by a multiplex PCR assay. The Illumina HiSeq System was used to sequence the amplified TCR beta libraries as 87-base-pair reads. On the authors' methods: Across the 666 repertoires, a later analysis counted around 80 million unique TCR beta chains, roughly 11 million of which were shared by at least two donors. To remove PCR and sequencing errors, raw reads were error-corrected and collapsed into unique sequences using a nearest-neighbor algorithm that merged closely related sequences. To assign V, D and J gene segments, CDR3 sequences were aligned to IMGT reference sequences. Each retained sequence needed at least a six-nucleotide match to both a V gene segment and a J gene segment. Rearrangements were classified as productive when the CDR3 lacked stop codons and remained in frame with V and J, and all other rearrangements were classified as non-productive. Following IMGT convention, CDR3 was defined as the stretch from the second conserved V-encoded cysteine to the conserved J-encoded phenylalanine. Sequences without an unambiguous match to a single V gene segment were excluded from the earlier analysis of over 500 of the donors. In an earlier analysis of about 590 of the donors, a V segment was called functional when productive rearrangements were above 56.7%, and segregating when the standard deviation between donors exceeded 5%. A statistical classification framework was built to diagnose cytomegalovirus status from the catalog of TCR beta chain sequences. V and J gene assignment, in a later analysis, came from comparing TCR nucleotide sequences with IMGT/GENE-DB human TR gene sequences. In a later analysis, CDR3 sequences and most-parsimonious VDJ recombination scenarios were assigned using the TCRdist pipeline. In a later analysis, each TCR beta chain was defined by its CDR3 amino acid sequence together with its V-gene family, and reads without a unique V-gene family were excluded. In a later analysis, 550 to 650 highly shared, low-generation-probability nucleotide sequences were removed to address suspected cross-contamination and a sequencing artifact. A later analysis calculated a clonal expansion index for each public chain from normalized within-repertoire ranks of inferred template counts. A later analysis computed generation probabilities with a VDJ recombination model fitted to out-of-frame rearrangements, and checked the results against IGoR. Hypergeometric tests were used in a later analysis to score TCR-TCR, TCR-HLA and TCR-CMV co-occurrence, with a repertoire-size bias correction applied to the TCR pairs. False discovery rates were estimated in a later analysis by permuting HLA or CMV assignments 20 times. A later analysis grouped co-occurring TCRs with DBSCAN, adding TCRdist sequence similarity when clustering within HLA-allele-positive subsets. For co-occurrence clustering, repertoires with fewer than 30,000 or more than 120,000 public chains were excluded, along with a handful of repertoires with anomalous nucleotide sharing. What TCRdb holds here is the immuneACCESS table cut down to in-frame rearrangements. Part of the clones is not present; checked against another copy, under half of the missing clones reflect an unresolved V gene, and the others are unexplained. Clone size and the V and J calls come from that table; the DNA yielded D and trimming. The sample includes around 200,000 clones, with less than 90% observed a single time. Roughly 1.5% of the sample belongs to the ten largest clones.

What the work shows at the level of the full study, not this receptor alone: Correlated functional status among segregating V segments might be attributable to linkage disequilibrium, but an unknown experimental factor could not be ruled out. Some IMGT-functional V segments, including TRBV6-2 and TRBV6-3, could not be distinguished by the 87-base-pair reads and were therefore excluded. A cluster of highly shared sequence variants was judged likely to represent a technical artifact of the sequencing pipeline. A further reported finding was that TCR beta sequences accurately predicted the HLA-A and HLA-B alleles for most subjects in the first cohort. According to a later analysis, parvovirus B19, influenza, CMV and Epstein-Barr virus appeared linked to several top co-occurrence clusters. Most TCR sequences were observed very rarely across donors, whereas some public TCRs were present in many individuals. CMV serostatus was the only immune exposure information available for the cohort. In a later analysis, some 18,000 TCR beta sequences were associated with specific HLA alleles at a false discovery rate of 0.05. Most CMV-associated TCR beta chains appeared to be HLA-restricted in a later analysis, and the HLA associations seemed to be driven largely by CMV exposure. The authors suggested that the approach could potentially be generalized to other disease states and immunological phenotypes. Because counts were too low, roughly 16 rarely observed V segments, including chromosome 9 orphons, were left out of the earlier analysis of 587 of the donors. In a later genetic analysis, fewer N-insertions in productive TCRs were reported among donors in an Asian-associated ancestry cluster than the roughly 700-donor mean. Three of the identified cytomegalovirus-associated TCR beta chains were confirmed in vitro to be specific for cytomegalovirus antigens. In an earlier analysis of some 640 of the donors, most TCR beta V segments were observed in productive rearrangements about 87% or about 30% of the time, broadly matching IMGT annotations. According to a later analysis, TCR association rates differed among HLA loci, with DRB1 alleles showing the most associated TCRs and HLA-C alleles showing the fewest. When HLA alleles, especially DR and DQ, strongly co-occurred, attributing TCR associations to individual alleles was difficult. An association between a missense DCLRE1C variant and V-gene and J-gene trimming of TCR beta chains was found in a later genetic analysis and replicated in an independent cohort. Only TCR beta chains were sequenced in this cohort, and the absence of alpha or paired-chain data limited detectable features. Because some donors lacked HLA typing at each locus, the association tests relied only on the typed subset. In the study, roughly 160 TCR beta chains were listed as associated with cytomegalovirus. The presence/absence analyses assumed that sequencing depth was roughly uniform across donors, and that assumption may not be true. Compared with equally common non-associated chains, HLA-associated TCR beta chains in a later analysis were more clonally expanded and had lower generation probabilities. The classifier was reported to diagnose cytomegalovirus status with high specificity and sensitivity in both the original and validation cohorts.

About this clone: The specificity of this receptor is unknown. Base qualities are not provided; no much larger clone lies one nucleotide away.

The cohort comprised some 700 healthy bone marrow donors. At the time of sampling, all cohort members were nominally healthy, though unrecorded immune exposures were likely present. The donor tested CMV seronegative and was one of the 352 seronegative cohort members. A peripheral blood sample was collected from each donor, and TCR beta sequencing was performed on peripheral blood mononuclear cells. Genomic DNA extraction from the blood cell samples was performed with the Qiagen DNeasy Blood Extraction Kit. This TCR was recovered from a man in his fifties or sixties in good health and CMV-seronegative. Input material: PBMCs. The chain couples TRBV7-9 to TRBJ2-4; 7 bases in the middle match TRBD2. The CDR3 is CASSLGTSENIQYF. In nucleotides, the sequence is TGTGCCAGCAGCTTAGGGACTAGTGAAAACATTCAGTACTTC. With all but the CDR3 taken from the reference TRBV7-9 and TRBJ2-4 genes, the full variable domain is: DTGVSQNPRHKITKRGQNVTFRCDPISEHNRLYWYRQTLGQGPEFLTYFQNEAQLEKSRLLSDRFSAERPKGSFSTLEIQRTEQGDSAMYLCASSLGTSENIQYFGAGTRLSVL.